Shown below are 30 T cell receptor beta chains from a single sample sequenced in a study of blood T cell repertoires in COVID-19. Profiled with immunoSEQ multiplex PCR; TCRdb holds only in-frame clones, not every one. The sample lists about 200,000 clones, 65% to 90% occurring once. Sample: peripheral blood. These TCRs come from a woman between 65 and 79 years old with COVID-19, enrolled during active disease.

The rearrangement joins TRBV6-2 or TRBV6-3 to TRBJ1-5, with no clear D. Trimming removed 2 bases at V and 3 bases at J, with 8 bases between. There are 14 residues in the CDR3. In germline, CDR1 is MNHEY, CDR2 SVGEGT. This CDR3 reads CASSYERLNQPQHF. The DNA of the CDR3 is TGTGCCAGCAGTTACGAGCGGCTCAATCAGCCCCAGCATTTT.

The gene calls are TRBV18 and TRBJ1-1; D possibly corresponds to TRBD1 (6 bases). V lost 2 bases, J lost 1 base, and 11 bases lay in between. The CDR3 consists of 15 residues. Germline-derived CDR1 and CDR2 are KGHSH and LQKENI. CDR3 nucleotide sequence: TGTGCCAGCTCACCAAGGGGGGGCGCGAACACTGAAGCTTTCTTT. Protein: CASSPRGGANTEAFF.

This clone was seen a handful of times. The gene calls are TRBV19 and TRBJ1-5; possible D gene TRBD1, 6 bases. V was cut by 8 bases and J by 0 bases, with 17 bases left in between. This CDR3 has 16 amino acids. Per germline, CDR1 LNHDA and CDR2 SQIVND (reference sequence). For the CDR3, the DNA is TGTGCCAGTGCACCCAGGACAGATTATAGCAATCAGCCCCAGCATTTT. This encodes CASAPRTDYSNQPQHF.

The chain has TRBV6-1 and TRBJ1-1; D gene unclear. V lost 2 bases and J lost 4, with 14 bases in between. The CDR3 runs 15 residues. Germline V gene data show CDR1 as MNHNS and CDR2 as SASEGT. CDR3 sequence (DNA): TGTGCCAGCAGTGAAATGTGGGCAGCCGCCACTGAAGCTTTCTTT. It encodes CASSEMWAAATEAFF.

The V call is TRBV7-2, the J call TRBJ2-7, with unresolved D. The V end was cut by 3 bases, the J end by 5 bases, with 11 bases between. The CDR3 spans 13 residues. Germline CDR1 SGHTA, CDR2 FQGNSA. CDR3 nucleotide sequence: TGTGCCAGCAGCTTCTCTAGGTCGGACGAGCAGTACTTC. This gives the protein CASSFSRSDEQYF. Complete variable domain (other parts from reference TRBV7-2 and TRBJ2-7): GAGVSQSPSNKVTEKGKDVELRCDPISGHTALYWYRQSLGQGLEFLIYFQGNSAPDKSGLPSDRFSAERTGGSVSTLTIQRTQQEDSAVYLCASSFSRSDEQYFGPGTRLTVT.

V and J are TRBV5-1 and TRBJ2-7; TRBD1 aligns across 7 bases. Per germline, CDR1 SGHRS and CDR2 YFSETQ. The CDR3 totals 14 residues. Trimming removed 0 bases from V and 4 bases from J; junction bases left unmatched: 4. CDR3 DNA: TGCGCCAGCAGCTTGGGACAGGGTTCTTACGAGCAGTACTTC. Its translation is CASSLGQGSYEQYF.

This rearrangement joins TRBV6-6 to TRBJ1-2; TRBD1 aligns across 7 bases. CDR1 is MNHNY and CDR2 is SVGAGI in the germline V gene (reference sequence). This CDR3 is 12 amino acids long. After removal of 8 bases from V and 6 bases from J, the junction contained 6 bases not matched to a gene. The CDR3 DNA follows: TGTGCCAGCGACAGGGCAAGAGATGGCTACACCTTC. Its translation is CASDRARDGYTF.

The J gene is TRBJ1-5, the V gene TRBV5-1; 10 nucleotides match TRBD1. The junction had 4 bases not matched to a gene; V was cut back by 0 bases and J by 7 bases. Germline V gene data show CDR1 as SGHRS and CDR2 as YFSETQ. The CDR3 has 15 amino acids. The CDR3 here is CASSLGQGAGQPQHF. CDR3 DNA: TGCGCCAGCAGCTTGGGACAGGGGGCAGGGCAGCCCCAGCATTTT.

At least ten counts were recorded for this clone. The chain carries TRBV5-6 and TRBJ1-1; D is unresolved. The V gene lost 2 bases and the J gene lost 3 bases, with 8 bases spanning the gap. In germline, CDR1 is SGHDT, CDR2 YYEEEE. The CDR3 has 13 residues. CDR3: CASSFPRDTEAFF. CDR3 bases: TGTGCCAGCAGCTTTCCGCGCGACACTGAAGCTTTCTTT.

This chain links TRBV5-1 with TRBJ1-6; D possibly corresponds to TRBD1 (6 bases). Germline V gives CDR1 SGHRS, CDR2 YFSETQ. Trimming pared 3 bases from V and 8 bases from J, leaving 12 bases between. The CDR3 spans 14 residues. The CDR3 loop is CASSWGQVDSPLHF. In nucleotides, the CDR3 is TGCGCCAGCAGCTGGGGACAAGTTGATTCACCCCTCCACTTT.

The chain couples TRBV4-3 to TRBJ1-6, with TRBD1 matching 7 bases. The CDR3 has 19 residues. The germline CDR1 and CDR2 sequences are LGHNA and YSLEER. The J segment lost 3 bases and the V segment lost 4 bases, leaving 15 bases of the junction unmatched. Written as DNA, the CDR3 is TGCGCCAGCAGCCCGAAAGATATCCGTGGGGACAGCTATAATTCACCCCTCCACTTT. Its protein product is CASSPKDIRGDSYNSPLHF.

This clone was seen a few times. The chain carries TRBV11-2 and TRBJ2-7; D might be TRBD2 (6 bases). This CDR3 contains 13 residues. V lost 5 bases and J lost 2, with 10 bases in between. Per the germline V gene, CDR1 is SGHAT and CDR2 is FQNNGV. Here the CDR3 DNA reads TGTGCCAGCAGCACTGGGAGGACCTACGAGCAGTACTTC. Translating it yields CASSTGRTYEQYF.

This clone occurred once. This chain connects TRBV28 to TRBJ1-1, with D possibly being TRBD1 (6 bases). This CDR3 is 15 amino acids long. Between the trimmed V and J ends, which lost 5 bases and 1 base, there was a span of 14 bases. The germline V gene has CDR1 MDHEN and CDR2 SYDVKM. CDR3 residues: CASSIGGMRNTEAFF. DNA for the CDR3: TGTGCCAGCAGTATAGGGGGTATGAGGAACACTGAAGCTTTCTTT.

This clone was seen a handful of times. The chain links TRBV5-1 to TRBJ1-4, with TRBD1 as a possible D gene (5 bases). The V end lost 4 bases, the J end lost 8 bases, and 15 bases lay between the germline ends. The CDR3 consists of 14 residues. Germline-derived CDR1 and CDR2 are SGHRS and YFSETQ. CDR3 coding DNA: TGCGCCAGCAGCGGAGGGTCGGAGGGGGAAAAACTGTTTTTT. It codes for CASSGGSEGEKLFF.

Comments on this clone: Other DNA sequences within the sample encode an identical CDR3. The CDR3 region has the DNA TGTGCCAGCACTAAAAACACTGAAGCTTTCTTT. Translation gives CASTKNTEAFF. The chain employs TRBV12-3 or TRBV12-4 and TRBJ1-1; no clear D gene. Trimming cost V 7 bases and J 2 bases, with 5 bases left between them. This CDR3 contains 11 residues.

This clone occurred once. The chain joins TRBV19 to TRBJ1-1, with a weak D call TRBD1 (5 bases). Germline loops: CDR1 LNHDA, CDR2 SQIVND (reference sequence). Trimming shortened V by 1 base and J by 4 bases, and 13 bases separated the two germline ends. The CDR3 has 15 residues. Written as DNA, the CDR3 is TGTGCCAGTAGTATAGCGCCTGGGGGGAGCACTGAAGCTTTCTTT. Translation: CASSIAPGGSTEAFF.

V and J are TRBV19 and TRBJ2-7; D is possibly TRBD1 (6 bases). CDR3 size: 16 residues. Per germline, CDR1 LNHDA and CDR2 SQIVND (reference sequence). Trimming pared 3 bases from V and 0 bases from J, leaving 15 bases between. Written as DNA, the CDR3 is TGTGCCAGTAGTATCCAGGCCGGGACACCCTCCTACGAGCAGTACTTC. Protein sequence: CASSIQAGTPSYEQYF. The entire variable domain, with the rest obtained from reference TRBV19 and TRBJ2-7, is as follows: DGGITQSPKYLFRKEGQNVTLSCEQNLNHDAMYWYRQDPGQGLRLIYYSQIVNDFQKGDIAEGYSVSREKKESFPLTVTSAQKNPTAFYLCASSIQAGTPSYEQYFGPGTRLTVT.

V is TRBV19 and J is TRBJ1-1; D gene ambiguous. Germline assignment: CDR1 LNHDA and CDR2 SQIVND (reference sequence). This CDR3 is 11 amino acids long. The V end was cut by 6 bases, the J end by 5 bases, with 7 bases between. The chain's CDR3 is CASSWRTEAFF. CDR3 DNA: TGTGCCAGTAGCTGGAGGACTGAAGCTTTCTTT.

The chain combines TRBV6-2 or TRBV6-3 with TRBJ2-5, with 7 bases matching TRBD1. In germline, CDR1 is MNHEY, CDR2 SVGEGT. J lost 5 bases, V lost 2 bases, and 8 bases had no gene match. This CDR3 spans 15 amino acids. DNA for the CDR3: TGTGCCAGCAGTTACCCCCGACAGGGTCCGGAGACCCAGTACTTC. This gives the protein CASSYPRQGPETQYF.

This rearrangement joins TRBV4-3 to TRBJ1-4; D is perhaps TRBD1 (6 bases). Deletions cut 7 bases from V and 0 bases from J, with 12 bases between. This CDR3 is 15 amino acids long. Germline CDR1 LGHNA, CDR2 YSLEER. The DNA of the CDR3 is TGCGCCAGCATGAAATACAGGGCAACTAATGAAAAACTGTTTTTT. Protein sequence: CASMKYRATNEKLFF.

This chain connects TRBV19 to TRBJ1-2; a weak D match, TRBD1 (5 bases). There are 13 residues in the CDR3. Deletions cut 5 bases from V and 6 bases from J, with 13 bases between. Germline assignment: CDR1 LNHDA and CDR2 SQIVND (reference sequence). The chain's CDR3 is CASSSRTGDGYTF. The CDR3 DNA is TGTGCCAGTAGTTCCCGTACGGGGGATGGCTACACCTTC.

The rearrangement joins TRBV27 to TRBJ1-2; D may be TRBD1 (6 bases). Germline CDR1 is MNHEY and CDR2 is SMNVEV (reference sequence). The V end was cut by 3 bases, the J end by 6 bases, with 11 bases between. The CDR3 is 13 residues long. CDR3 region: CASSLGAGDGYTF. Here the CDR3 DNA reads TGTGCCAGCAGTTTGGGGGCAGGGGATGGCTACACCTTC.

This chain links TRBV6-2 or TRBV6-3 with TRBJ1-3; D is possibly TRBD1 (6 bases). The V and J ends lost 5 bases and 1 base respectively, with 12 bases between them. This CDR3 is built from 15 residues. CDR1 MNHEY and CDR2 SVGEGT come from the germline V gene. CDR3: CASSIPGTSGNTIYF. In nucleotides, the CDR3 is TGTGCCAGCAGTATCCCCGGGACATCTGGAAACACCATATATTTT.

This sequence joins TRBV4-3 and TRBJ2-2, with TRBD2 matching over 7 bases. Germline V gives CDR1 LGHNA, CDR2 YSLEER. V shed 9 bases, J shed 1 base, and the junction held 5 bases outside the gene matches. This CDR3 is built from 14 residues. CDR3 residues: CASPSGVNTGELFF. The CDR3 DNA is TGCGCCAGTCCTAGCGGAGTGAACACCGGGGAGCTGTTTTTT.

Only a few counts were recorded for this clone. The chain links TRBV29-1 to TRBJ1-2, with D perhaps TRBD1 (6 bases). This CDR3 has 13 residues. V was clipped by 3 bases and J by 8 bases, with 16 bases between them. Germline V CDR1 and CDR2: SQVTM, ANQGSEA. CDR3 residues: CSVDGQRVGGYTF. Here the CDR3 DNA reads TGCAGCGTTGATGGACAGCGAGTCGGGGGCTACACCTTC. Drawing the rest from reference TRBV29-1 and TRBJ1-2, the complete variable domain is SAVISQKPSRDICQRGTSLTIQCQVDSQVTMMFWYRQQPGQSLTLIATANQGSEATYESGFVIDKFPISRPNLTFSTLTVSNMSPEDSSIYLCSVDGQRVGGYTFGSGTRLTVV.

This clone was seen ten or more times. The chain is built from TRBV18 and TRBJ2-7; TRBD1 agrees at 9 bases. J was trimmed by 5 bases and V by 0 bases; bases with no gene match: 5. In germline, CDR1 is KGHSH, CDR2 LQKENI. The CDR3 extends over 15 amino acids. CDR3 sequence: CASSPPGQGGNEQYF. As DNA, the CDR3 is TGTGCCAGCTCACCACCGGGACAGGGTGGCAACGAGCAGTACTTC.

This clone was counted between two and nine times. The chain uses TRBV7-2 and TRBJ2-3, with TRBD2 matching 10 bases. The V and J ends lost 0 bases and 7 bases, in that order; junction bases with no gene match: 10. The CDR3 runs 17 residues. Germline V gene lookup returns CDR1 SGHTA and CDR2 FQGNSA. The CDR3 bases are TGTGCCAGCAGCTTAGCGGGAGGTACTAGCGGGAAATATACGCAGTATTTT. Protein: CASSLAGGTSGKYTQYF.

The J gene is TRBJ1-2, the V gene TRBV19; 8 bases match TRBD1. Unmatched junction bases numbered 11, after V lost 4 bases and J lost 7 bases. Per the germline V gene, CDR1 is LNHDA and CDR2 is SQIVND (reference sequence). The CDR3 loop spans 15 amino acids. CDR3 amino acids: CASSRPGQGFFGYTF. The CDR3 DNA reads TGTGCCAGTAGTAGGCCCGGACAGGGATTCTTTGGCTACACCTTC.

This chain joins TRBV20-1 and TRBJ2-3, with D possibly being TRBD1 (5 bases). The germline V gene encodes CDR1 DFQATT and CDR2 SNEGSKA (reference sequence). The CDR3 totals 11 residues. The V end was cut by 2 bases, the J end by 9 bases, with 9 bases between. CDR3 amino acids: CSARQGRTQYF. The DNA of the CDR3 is TGCAGTGCTAGACAGGGAAGGACGCAGTATTTT.

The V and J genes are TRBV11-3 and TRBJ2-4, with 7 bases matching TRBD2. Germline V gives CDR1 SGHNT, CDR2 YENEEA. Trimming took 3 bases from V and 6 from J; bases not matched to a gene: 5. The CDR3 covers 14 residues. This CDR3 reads CASSLGGDVNIQYF. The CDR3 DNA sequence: TGTGCCAGCAGCTTGGGAGGGGATGTAAACATTCAGTACTTC.